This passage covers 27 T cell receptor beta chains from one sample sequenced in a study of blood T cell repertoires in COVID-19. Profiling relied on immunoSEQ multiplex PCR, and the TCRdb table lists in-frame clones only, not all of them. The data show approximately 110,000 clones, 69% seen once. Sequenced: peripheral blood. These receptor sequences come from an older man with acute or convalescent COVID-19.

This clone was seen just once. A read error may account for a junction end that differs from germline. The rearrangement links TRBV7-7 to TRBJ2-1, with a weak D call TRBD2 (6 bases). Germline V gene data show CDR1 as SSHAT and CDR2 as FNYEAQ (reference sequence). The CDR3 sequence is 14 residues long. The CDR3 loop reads CASSLGTHYNEQFF. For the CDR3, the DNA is TGTGCTAGCAGCCTCGGGACTCACTACAATGAGCAGTTCTTC.

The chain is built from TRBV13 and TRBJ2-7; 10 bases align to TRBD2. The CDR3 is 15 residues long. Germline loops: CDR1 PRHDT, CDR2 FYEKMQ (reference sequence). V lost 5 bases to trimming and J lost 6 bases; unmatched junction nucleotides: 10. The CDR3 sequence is CASSARTSGIGEQYF. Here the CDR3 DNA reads TGTGCCAGCAGCGCCCGGACTAGCGGAATTGGCGAGCAGTACTTC. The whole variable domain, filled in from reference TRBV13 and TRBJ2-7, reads AAGVIQSPRHLIKEKRETATLKCYPIPRHDTVYWYQQGPGQDPQFLISFYEKMQSDKGSIPDRFSAQQFSDYHSELNMSSLELGDSALYFCASSARTSGIGEQYFGPGTRLTVT.

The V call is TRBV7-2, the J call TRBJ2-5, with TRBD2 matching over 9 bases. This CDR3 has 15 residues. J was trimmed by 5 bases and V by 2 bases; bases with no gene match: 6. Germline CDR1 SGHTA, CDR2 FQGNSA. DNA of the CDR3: TGTGCCAGCAGCTTATCTAGCGGGAAGGCTGAGACCCAGTACTTC. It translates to CASSLSSGKAETQYF.

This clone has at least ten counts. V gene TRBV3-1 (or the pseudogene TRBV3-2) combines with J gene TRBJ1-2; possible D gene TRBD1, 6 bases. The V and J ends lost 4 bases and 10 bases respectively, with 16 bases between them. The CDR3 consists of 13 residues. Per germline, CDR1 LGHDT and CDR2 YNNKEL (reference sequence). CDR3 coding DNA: TGTGCCAGCAGCCGCGTGGACAGTTCCGTCTACACCTTC. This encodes CASSRVDSSVYTF.

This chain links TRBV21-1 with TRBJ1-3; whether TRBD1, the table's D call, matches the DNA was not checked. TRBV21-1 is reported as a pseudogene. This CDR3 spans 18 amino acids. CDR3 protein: CASSRGRNNRASGNTIYF. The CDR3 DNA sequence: TGTGCCAGCAGCAGGGGCCGAAATAACCGGGCTTCAGGAAACACCATATATTTT.

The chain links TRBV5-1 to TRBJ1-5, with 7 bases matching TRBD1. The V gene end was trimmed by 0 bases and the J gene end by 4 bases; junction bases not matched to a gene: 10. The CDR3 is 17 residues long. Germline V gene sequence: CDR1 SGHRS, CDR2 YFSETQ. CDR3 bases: TGCGCCAGCAGCTTGGTCCCGGGAGACAGGGAGAATCAGCCCCAGCATTTT. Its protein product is CASSLVPGDRENQPQHF. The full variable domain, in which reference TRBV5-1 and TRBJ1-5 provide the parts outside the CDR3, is KAGVTQTPRYLIKTRGQQVTLSCSPISGHRSVSWYQQTPGQGLQFLFEYFSETQRNKGNFPGRFSGRQFSNSRSEMNVSTLELGDSALYLCASSLVPGDRENQPQHFGDGTRLSIL.

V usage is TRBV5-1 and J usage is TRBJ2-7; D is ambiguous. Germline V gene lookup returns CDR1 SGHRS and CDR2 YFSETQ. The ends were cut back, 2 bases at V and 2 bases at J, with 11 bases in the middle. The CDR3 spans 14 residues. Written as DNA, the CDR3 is TGCGCCAGCAGCTTACTTTATGGGCCCTACGAGCAGTACTTC. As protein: CASSLLYGPYEQYF.

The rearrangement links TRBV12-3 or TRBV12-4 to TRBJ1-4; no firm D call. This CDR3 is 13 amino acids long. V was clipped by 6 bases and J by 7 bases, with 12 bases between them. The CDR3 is CASSSMRVEKLFF. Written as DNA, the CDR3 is TGTGCCAGCAGCTCCATGAGGGTTGAAAAACTGTTTTTT.

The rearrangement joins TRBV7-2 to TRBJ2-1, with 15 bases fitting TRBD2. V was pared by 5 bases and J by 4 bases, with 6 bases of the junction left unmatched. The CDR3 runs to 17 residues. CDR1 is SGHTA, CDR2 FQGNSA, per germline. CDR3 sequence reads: CASSTPGLAGGYNEQFF. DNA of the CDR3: TGTGCCAGCAGCACCCCCGGACTAGCGGGAGGGTACAATGAGCAGTTCTTC.

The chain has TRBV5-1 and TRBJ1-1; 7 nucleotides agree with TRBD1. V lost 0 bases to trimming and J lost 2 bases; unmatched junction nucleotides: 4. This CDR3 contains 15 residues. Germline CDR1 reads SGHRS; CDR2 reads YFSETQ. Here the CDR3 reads CASSLEGAFNTEAFF. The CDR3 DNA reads TGCGCCAGCAGCTTGGAGGGGGCCTTTAACACTGAAGCTTTCTTT.

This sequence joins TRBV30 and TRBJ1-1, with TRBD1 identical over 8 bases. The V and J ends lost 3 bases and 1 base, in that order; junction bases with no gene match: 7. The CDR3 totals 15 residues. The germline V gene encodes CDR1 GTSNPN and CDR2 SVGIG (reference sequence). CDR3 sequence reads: CAWRRDRPSNTEAFF. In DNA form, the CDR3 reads TGTGCCTGGAGGAGGGACAGGCCCTCGAACACTGAAGCTTTCTTT.

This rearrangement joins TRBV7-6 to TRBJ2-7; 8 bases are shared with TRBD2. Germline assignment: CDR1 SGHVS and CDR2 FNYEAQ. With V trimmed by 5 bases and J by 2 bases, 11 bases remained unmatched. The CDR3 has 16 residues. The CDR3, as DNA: TGTGCCAGCAGCCCGCGGAGCGGGAGTAGCCCCTACGAGCAGTACTTC. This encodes CASSPRSGSSPYEQYF.

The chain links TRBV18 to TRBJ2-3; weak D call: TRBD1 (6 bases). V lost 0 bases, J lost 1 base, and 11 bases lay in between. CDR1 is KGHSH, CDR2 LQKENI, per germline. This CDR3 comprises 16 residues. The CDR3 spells CASSPPMRQGTDTQYF. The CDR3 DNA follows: TGTGCCAGCTCACCACCGATGAGACAGGGCACAGATACGCAGTATTTT.

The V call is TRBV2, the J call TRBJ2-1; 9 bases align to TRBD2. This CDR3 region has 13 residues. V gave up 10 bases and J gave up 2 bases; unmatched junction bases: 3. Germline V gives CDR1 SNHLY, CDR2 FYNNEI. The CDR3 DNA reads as TGTGCCATCCTAGCGGGACCCTACAATGAGCAGTTCTTC. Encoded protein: CAILAGPYNEQFF.

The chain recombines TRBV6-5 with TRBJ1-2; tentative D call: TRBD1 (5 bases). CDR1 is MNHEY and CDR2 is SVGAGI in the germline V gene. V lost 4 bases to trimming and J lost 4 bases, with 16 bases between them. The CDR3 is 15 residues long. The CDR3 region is CASSSEDPGVYGYTF. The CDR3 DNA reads TGTGCCAGCAGTTCCGAGGACCCGGGGGTCTATGGCTACACCTTC.

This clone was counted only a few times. The CDR3 loop reads CASSEQGRQPQHF. The CDR3 DNA reads as TGCGCCAGCAGCGAGCAGGGGCGGCAGCCCCAGCATTTT. V gene TRBV5-1 combines with J gene TRBJ1-5, with TRBD1 as a possible D gene (6 bases). The germline V gene encodes CDR1 SGHRS and CDR2 YFSETQ. V was pared by 4 bases and J by 7 bases, with 12 bases between. CDR3 length equals 13 residues.

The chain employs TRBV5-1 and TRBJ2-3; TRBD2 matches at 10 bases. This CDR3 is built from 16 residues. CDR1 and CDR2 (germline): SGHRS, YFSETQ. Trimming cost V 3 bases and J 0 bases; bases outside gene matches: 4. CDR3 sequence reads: CASSSGLAISTDTQYF. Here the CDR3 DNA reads TGCGCCAGCAGCTCGGGACTAGCGATTAGCACAGATACGCAGTATTTT.

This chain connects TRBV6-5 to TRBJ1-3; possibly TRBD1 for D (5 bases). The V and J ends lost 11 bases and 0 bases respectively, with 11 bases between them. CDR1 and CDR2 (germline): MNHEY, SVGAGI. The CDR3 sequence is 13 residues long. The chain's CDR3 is CASTGNSGNTIYF. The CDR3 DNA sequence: TGTGCCTCAACAGGAAACTCTGGAAACACCATATATTTT.

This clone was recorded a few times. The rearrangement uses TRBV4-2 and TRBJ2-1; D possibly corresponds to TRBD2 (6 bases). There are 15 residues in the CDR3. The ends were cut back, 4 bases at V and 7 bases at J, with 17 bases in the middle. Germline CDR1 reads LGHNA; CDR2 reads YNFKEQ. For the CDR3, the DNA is TGTGCCAGCAGCCCCCAGGAAGCGGGTGGGAATGAGCAGTTCTTC. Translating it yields CASSPQEAGGNEQFF.

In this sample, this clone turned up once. The CDR3 protein is CSVFRGGTQYF. CDR3 DNA sequence: TGCAGTGTATTCAGGGGTGGTACGCAGTATTTT. This chain joins TRBV20-1 and TRBJ2-3, with a tentative D call TRBD1 (6 bases). The CDR3 consists of 11 residues. Looked up from germline, CDR1 is DFQATT and CDR2 is SNEGSKA (reference sequence). Trimming pared 7 bases from V and 8 bases from J, leaving 13 bases between.

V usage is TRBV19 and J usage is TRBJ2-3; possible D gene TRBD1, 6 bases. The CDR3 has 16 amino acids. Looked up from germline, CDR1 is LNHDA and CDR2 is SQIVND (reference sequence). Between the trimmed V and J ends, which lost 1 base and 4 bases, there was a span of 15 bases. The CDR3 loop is CASSIVAGAISDTQYF. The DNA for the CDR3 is TGTGCCAGTAGTATAGTGGCAGGGGCGATATCAGATACGCAGTATTTT.

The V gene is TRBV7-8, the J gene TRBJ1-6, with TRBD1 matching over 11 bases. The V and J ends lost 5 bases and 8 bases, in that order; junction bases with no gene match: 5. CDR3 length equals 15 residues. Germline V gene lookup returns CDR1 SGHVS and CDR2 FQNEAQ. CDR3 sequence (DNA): TGTGCCAGCAGCAAAAGGACAGGGGGCGATTCACCCCTCCACTTT. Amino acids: CASSKRTGGDSPLHF.

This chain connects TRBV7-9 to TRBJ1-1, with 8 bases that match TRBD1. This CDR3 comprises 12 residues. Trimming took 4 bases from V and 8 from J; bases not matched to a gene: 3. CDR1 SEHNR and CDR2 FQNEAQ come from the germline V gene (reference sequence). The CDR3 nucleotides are TGTGCCAGCAGCTCCAGGGACAGGGAAGCTTTCTTT. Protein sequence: CASSSRDREAFF.

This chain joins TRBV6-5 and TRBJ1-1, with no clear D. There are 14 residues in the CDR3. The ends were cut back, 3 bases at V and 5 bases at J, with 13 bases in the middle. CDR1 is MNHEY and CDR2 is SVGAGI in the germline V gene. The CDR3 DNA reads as TGTGCCAGCAGTTATATGGAGGGAGGGACTGAAGCTTTCTTT. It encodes CASSYMEGGTEAFF.

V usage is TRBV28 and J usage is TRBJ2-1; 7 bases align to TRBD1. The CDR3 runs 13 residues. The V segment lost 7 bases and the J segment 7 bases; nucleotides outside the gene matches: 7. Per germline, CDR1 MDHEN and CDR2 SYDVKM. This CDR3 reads CASNPGQRNEQFF. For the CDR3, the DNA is TGTGCCAGCAATCCGGGACAGAGGAATGAGCAGTTCTTC.

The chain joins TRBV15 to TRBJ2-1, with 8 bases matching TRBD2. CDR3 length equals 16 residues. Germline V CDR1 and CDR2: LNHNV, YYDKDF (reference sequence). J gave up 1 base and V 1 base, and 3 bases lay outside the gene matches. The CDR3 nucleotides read TGTGCCACCAGCAGAGGTCGGGAGGGGTCCTACAATGAGCAGTTCTTC. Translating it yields CATSRGREGSYNEQFF.

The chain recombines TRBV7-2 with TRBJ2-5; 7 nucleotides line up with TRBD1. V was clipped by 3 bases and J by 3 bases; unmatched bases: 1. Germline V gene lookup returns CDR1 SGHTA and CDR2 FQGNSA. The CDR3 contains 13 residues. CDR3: CASSFRGKETQYF. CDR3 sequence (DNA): TGTGCCAGCAGCTTCAGGGGGAAAGAGACCCAGTACTTC.